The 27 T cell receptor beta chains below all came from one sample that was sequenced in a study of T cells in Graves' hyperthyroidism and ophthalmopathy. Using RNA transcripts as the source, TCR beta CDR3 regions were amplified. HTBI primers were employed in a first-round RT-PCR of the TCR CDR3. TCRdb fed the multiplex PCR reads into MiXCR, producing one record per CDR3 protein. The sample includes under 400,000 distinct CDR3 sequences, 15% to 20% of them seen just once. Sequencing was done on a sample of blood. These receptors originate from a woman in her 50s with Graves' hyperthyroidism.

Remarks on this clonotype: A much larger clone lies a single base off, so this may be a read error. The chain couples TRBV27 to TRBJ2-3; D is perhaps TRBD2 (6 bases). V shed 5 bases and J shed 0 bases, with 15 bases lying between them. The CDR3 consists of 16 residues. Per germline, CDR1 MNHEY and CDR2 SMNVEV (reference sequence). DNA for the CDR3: TGTGCCAGCAGTGATTTGGTCCGGGGGAGCACAGATACGCAGTATTTT. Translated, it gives CASSDLVRGSTDTQYF.

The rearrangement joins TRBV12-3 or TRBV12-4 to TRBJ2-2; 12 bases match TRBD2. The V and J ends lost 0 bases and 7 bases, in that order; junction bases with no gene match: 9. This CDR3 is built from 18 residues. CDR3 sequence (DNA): TGTGCCAGCAGTTTAGCGTCGCTAGCGGGAGGGCCGGGCGGGGAGCTGTTTTTT. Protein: CASSLASLAGGPGGELFF.

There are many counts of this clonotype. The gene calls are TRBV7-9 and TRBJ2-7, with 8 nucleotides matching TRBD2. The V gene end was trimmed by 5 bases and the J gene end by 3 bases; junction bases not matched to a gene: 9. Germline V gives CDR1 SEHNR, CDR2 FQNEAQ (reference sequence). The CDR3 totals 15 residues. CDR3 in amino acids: CASSQASGGVYEQYF. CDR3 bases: TGTGCCAGCAGCCAGGCTTCGGGAGGGGTCTACGAGCAGTACTTC.

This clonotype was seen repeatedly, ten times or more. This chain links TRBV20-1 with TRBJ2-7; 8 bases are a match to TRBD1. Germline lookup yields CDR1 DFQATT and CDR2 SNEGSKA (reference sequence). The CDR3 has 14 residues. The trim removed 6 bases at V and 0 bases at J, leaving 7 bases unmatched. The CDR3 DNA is TGCAGTGCAACGACAGGGGCCCCCTCCTACGAGCAGTACTTC. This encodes CSATTGAPSYEQYF.

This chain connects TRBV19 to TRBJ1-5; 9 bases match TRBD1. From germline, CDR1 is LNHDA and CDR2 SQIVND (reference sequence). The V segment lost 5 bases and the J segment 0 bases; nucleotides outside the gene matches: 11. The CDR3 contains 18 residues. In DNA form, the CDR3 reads TGTGCCAGTAGTTCCGGGACAGGGAATCGGGATAGCAATCAGCCCCAGCATTTT. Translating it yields CASSSGTGNRDSNQPQHF.

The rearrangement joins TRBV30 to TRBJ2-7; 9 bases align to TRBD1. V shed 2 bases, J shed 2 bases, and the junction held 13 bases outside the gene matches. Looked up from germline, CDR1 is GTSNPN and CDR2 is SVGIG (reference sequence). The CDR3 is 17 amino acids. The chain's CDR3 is CAWSPGTGIVETYEQYF. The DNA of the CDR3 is TGTGCCTGGAGTCCCGGGACAGGGATAGTCGAAACCTACGAGCAGTACTTC. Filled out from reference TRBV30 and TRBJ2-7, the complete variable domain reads SQTIHQWPATLVQPVGSPLSLECTVEGTSNPNLYWYRQAAGRGLQLLFYSVGIGQISSEVPQNLSASRPQDRQFILSSKKLLLSDSGFYLCAWSPGTGIVETYEQYFGPGTRLTVT.

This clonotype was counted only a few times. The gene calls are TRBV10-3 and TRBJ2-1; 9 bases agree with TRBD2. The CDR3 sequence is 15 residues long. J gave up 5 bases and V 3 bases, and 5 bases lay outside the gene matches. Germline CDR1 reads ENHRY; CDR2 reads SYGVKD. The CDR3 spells CAISEGSGSHNEQFF. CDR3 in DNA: TGTGCCATCAGTGAAGGTAGCGGGAGTCACAATGAGCAGTTCTTC.

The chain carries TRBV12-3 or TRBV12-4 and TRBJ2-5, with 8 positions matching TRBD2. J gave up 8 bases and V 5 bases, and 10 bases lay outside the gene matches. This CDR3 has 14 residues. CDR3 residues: CASSLTGGGGTQYF. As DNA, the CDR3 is TGTGCCAGCAGTCTGACGGGGGGGGGGGGTACCCAGTACTTC.

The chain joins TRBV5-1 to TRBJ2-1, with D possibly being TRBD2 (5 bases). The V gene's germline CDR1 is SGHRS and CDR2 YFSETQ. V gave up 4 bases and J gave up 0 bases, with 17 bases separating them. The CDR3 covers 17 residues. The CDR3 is CASSLRTRAASYNEQFF. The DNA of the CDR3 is TGCGCCAGCAGCCTCCGCACACGAGCGGCCTCCTACAATGAGCAGTTCTTC.

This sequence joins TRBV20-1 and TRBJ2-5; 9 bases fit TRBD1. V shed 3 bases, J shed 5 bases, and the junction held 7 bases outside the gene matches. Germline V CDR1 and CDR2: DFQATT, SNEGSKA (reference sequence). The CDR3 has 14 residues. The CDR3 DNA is TGCAGTGCTAGTAGACAGGGGGGTTTTGAGACCCAGTACTTC. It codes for CSASRQGGFETQYF.

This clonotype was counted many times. CDR3 residues: CASSQTGVNTEAFF. In nucleotides, the CDR3 is TGCGCCAGCAGCCAGACAGGGGTGAACACTGAAGCTTTCTTT. The V gene is TRBV5-1, the J gene TRBJ1-1; 8 bases are a match to TRBD1. V shed 4 bases and J 0 bases; nucleotides not matched to a gene: 2. The CDR3 sequence is 14 residues long. The germline V gene has CDR1 SGHRS and CDR2 YFSETQ.

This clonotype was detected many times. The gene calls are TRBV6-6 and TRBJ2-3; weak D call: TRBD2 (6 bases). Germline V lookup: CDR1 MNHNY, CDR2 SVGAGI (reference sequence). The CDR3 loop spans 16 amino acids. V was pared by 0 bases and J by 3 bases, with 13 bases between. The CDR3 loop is CASSYSGTVRTDTQYF. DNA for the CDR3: TGTGCCAGCAGTTACTCGGGGACTGTAAGGACAGATACGCAGTATTTT.

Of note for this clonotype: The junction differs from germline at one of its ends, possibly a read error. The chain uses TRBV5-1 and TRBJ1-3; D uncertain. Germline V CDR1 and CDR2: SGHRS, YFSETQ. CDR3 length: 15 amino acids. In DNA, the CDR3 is TGTGCCAGCAGCTCTTCGCCGAGCTCTGGAAACACCATATATTTT. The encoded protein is CASSSSPSSGNTIYF.

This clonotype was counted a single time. The CDR3 region is CSAGEDDEQYF. The CDR3 region has the DNA TGCAGTGCTGGGGAAGACGACGAGCAGTACTTC. The chain combines TRBV20-1 with TRBJ2-7; D remains unclear. The CDR3 runs 11 residues. V was trimmed by 5 bases and J by 5 bases, leaving 10 bases between them. Looked up from germline, CDR1 is DFQATT and CDR2 is SNEGSKA (reference sequence).

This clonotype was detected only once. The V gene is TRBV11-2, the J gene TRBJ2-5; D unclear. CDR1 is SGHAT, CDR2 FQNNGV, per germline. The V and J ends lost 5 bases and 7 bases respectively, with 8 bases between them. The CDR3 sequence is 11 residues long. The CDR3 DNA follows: TGTGCCAGCAGCACGAGACTGACCCAGTACTTC. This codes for CASSTRLTQYF.

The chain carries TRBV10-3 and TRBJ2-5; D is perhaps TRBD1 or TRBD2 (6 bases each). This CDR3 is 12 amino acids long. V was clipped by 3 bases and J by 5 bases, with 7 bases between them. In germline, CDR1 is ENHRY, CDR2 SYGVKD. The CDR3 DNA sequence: TGTGCCATCAGTGAAGGGGGGGAGACCCAGTACTTC. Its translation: CAISEGGETQYF.

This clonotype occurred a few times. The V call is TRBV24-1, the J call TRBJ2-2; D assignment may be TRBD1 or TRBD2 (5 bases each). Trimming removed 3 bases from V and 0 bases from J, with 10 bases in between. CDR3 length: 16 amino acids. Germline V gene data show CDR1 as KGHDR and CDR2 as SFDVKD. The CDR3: CATSDTRGANTGELFF. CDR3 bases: TGTGCCACCAGTGATACTAGGGGTGCGAACACCGGGGAGCTGTTTTTT.

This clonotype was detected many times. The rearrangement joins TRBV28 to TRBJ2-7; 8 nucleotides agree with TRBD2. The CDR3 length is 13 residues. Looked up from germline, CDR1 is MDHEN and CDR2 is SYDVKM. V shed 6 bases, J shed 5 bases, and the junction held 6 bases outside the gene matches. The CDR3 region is CASSLSGAHEQYF. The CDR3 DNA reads TGTGCCAGCAGCCTTAGCGGGGCCCACGAGCAGTACTTC.

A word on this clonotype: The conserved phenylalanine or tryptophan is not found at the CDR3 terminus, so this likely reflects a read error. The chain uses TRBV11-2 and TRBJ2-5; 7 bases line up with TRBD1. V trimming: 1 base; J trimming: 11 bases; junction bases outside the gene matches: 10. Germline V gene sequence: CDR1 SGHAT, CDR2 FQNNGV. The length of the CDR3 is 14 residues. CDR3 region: CASSLASLGTAQYV. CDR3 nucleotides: TGTGCCAGCAGCTTAGCTTCATTGGGGACAGCTCAGTACGTC.

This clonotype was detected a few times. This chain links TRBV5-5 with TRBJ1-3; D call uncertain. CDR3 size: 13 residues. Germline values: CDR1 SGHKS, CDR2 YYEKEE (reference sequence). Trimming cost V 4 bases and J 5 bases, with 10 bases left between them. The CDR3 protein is CASSPENRNTIYF. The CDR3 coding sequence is TGTGCCAGCAGCCCCGAAAACCGAAACACCATATATTTT.

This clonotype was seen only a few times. CDR3 residues: CASSLGATDKETQYF. CDR3 DNA sequence: TGTGCCAGCAGCTTAGGTGCTACCGATAAAGAGACCCAGTACTTC. The V and J genes are TRBV7-9 and TRBJ2-5, with D hard to call. CDR1 and CDR2 (germline): SEHNR, FQNEAQ (reference sequence). The CDR3 length is 15 residues. V was shortened by 1 base and J by 3 bases, with 12 bases between the two germline ends. Complete variable domain (other parts from reference TRBV7-9 and TRBJ2-5): DTGVSQNPRHKITKRGQNVTFRCDPISEHNRLYWYRQTLGQGPEFLTYFQNEAQLEKSRLLSDRFSAERPKGSFSTLEIQRTEQGDSAMYLCASSLGATDKETQYFGPGTRLLVL.

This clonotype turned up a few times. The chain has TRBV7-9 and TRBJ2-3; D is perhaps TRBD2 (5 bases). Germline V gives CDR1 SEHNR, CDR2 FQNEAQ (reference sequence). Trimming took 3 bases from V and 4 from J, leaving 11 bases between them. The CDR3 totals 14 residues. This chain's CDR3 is CASSFPGVSDTQYF. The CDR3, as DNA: TGTGCCAGCAGCTTTCCCGGGGTCTCAGATACGCAGTATTTT.

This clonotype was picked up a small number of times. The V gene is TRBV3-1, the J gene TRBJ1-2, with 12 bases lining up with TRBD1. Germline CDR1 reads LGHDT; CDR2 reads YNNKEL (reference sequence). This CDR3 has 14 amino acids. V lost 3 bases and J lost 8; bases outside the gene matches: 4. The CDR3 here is CASSQGQGAGGYTF. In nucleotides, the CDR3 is TGTGCCAGCAGCCAGGGACAGGGGGCAGGAGGCTACACCTTC.

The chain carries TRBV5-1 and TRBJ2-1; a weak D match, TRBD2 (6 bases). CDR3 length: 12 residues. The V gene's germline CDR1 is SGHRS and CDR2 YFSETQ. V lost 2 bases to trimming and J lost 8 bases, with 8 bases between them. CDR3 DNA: TGCGCCAGCAGCTTACCGGGAGATGAGCAGTTCTTC. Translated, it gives CASSLPGDEQFF.

The CDR3 spells CASSLAWGPNTEAFF. CDR3 DNA: TGCGCCAGCAGCTTGGCTTGGGGCCCGAACACTGAAGCTTTCTTT. The chain has TRBV5-1 and TRBJ1-1, with TRBD1 as a possible D gene (5 bases). V was trimmed by 0 bases and J by 1 base, leaving 10 bases between them. Germline V gives CDR1 SGHRS, CDR2 YFSETQ. There are 15 residues in the CDR3. Together with reference TRBV5-1 and TRBJ1-1, the CDR3 gives the full variable domain: KAGVTQTPRYLIKTRGQQVTLSCSPISGHRSVSWYQQTPGQGLQFLFEYFSETQRNKGNFPGRFSGRQFSNSRSEMNVSTLELGDSALYLCASSLAWGPNTEAFFGQGTRLTVV.

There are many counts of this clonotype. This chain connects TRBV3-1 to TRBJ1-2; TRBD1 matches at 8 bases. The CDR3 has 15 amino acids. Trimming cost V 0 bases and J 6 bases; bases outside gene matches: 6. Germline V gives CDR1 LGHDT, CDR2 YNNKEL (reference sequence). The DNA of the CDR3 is TGTGCCAGCAGCCAAGATTTGTCAGGGGGCCATGGCTACACCTTC. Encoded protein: CASSQDLSGGHGYTF.

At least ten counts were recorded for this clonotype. CDR3 DNA sequence: TGTGCCAGCAGCCTAGGCTGGGTTGGCGATGAGCAGTTCTTC. Amino acid sequence: CASSLGWVGDEQFF. V is TRBV7-9 and J is TRBJ2-1; D not resolved. Germline V gene lookup returns CDR1 SEHNR and CDR2 FQNEAQ (reference sequence). Trimming removed 5 bases at V and 8 bases at J, with 16 bases between. The CDR3 spans 14 residues.